This T cell receptor beta chain is drawn from a study of blood T cell repertoires in COVID-19. Study-wide context: Samples of COVID-19 (acute and convalescent) were obtained from the United States, Italy and Spain. PBMCs, B-cell-depleted T cells, or T cells were the source of the cDNA or gDNA that made up the material.

It was during active infection that Seattle patients were enrolled and then longitudinally followed. Assay used: immunoSEQ multiplex PCR; TCRdb lists only in-frame clones, some missing. The sample shows more than 200,000 clones, about 88% of them seen only once. This TCR was recovered from a woman in her fifties or sixties with COVID-19, enrolled during active disease. What was sequenced was peripheral blood.

The CDR3 spells CASSLSRGTSGNTIYF. The CDR3 nucleotides are TGTGCCAGCAGTTTATCCAGGGGGACCTCTGGAAACACCATATATTTT. V usage is TRBV27 and J usage is TRBJ1-3; TRBD1 matches at 7 bases. The CDR3 loop spans 16 amino acids. V gave up 0 bases and J gave up 0 bases; unmatched junction bases: 2. The V gene's germline CDR1 is MNHEY and CDR2 SMNVEV (reference sequence).